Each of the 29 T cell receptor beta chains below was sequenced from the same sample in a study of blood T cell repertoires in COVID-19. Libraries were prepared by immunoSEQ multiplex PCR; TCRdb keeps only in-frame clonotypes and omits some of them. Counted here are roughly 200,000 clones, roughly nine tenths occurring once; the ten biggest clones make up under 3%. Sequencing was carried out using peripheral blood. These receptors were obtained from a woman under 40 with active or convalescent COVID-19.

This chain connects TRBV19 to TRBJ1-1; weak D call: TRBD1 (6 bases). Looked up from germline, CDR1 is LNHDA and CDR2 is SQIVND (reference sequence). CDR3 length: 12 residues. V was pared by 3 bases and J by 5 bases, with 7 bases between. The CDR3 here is CASSMGATEAFF. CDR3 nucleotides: TGTGCCAGTAGTATGGGGGCAACTGAAGCTTTCTTT.

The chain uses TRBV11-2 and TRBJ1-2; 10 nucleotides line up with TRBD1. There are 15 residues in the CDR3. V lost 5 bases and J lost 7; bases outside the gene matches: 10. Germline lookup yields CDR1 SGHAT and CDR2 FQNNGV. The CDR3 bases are TGTGCCAGCAGCCCAGCCGGGACAGGGGAGTTTGGCTACACCTTC. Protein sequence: CASSPAGTGEFGYTF.

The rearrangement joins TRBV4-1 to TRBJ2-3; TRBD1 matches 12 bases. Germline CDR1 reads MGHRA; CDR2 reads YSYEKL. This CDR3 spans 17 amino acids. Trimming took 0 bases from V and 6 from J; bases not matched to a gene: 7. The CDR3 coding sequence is TGCGCCAGCAGCCAAGACCCCGGGACAGGGGGCGGTGATACGCAGTATTTT. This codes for CASSQDPGTGGGDTQYF.

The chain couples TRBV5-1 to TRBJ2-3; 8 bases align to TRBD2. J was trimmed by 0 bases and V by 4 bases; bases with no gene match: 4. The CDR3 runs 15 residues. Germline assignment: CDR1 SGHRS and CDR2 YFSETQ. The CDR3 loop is CASSISGTSTDTQYF. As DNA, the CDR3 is TGCGCCAGCAGCATTAGCGGGACTAGCACAGATACGCAGTATTTT.

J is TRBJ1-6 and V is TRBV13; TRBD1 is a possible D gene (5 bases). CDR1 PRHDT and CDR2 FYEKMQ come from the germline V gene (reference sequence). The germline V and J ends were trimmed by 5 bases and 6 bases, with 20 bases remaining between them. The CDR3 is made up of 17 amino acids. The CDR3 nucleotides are TGTGCCAGCAGCCCTATGGGGCTTAACCCGGGTAATTCACCCCTCCACTTT. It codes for CASSPMGLNPGNSPLHF.

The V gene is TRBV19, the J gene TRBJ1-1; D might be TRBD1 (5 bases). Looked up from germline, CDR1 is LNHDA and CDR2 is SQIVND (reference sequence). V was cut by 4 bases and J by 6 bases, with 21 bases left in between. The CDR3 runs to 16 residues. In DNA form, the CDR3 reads TGTGCCAGTAGTAACTGGGAGGGACGAGGTCGTCCTGAAGCTTTCTTT. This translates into CASSNWEGRGRPEAFF.

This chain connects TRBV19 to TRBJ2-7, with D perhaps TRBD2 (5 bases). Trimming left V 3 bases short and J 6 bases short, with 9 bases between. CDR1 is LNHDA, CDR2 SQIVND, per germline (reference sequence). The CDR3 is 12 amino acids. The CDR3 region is CASSIGGSEQYF. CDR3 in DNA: TGTGCCAGTAGTATCGGCGGGTCCGAGCAGTACTTC.

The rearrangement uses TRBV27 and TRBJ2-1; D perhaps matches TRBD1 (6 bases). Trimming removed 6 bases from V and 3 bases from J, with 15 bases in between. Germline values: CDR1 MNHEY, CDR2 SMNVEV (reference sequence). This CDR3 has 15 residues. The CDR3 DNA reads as TGTGCCAGCAGACTCCTATCCAGGGGCTACAATGAGCAGTTCTTC. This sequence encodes CASRLLSRGYNEQFF.

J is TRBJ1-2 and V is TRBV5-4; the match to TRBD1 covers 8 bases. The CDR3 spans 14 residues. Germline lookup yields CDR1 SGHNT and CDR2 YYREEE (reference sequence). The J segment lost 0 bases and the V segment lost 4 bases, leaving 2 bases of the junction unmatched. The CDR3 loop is CASSLDRANYGYTF. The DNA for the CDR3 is TGTGCCAGCAGCCTGGACAGGGCTAACTATGGCTACACCTTC.

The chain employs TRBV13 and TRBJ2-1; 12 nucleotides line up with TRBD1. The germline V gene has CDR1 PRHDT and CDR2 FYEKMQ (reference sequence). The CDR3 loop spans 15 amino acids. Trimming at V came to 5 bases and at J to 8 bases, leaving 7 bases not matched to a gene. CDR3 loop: CASSPSGTGGDEQFF. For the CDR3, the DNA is TGTGCCAGCAGCCCCTCCGGGACAGGGGGCGATGAGCAGTTCTTC.

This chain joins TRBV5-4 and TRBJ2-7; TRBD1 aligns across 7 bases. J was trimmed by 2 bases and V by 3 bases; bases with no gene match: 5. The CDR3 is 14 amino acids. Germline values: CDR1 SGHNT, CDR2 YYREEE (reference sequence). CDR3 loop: CASSSGTAPYEQYF. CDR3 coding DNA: TGTGCCAGCAGCTCCGGGACAGCACCCTACGAGCAGTACTTC.

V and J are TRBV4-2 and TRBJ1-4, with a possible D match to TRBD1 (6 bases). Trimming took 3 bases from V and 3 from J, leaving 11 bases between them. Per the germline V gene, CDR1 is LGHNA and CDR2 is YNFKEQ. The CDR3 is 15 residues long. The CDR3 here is CASSQRGSPNEKLFF. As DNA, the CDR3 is TGTGCCAGCAGCCAGAGGGGGTCACCTAATGAAAAACTGTTTTTT.

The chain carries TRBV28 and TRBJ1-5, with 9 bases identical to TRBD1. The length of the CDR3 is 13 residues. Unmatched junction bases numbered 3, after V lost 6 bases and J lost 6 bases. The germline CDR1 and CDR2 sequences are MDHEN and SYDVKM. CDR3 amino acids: CASRRTGVQPQHF. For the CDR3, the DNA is TGTGCCAGCAGGAGGACAGGGGTTCAGCCCCAGCATTTT. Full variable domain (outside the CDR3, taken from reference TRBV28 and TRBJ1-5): DVKVTQSSRYLVKRTGEKVFLECVQDMDHENMFWYRQDPGLGLRLIYFSYDVKMKEKGDIPEGYSVSREKKERFSLILESASTNQTSMYLCASRRTGVQPQHFGDGTRLSIL.

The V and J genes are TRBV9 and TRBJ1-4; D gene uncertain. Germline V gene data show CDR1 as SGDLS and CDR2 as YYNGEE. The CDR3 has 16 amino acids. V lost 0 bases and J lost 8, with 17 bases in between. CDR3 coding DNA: TGTGCCAGCAGCGTAGCAGTAGAGGGAGGAAGAGAAAAACTGTTTTTT. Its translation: CASSVAVEGGREKLFF.

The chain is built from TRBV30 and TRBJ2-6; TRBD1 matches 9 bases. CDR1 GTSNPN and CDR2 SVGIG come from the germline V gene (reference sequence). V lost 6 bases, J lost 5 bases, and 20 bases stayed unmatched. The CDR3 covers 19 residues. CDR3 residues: CACHPGQGFGSVRANVLTF. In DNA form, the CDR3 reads TGTGCCTGTCACCCCGGACAGGGGTTCGGATCCGTAAGGGCCAACGTCCTGACTTTC.

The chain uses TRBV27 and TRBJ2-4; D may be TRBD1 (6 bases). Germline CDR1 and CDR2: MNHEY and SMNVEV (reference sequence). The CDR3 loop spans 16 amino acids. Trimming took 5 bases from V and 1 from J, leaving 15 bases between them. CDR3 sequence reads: CASSGRDTKAKNIQYF. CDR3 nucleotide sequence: TGTGCCAGCAGTGGCCGGGACACCAAGGCCAAAAACATTCAGTACTTC.

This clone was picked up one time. The CDR3, as DNA: TGTGCCAGCCGGACAGGGATGGGTCAGCCCCAGCATTTT. This sequence encodes CASRTGMGQPQHF. This chain joins TRBV19 and TRBJ1-5; TRBD1 agrees at 8 bases. J gave up 6 bases and V 9 bases, and 7 bases lay outside the gene matches. This CDR3 has 13 amino acids. The germline V gene encodes CDR1 LNHDA and CDR2 SQIVND (reference sequence).

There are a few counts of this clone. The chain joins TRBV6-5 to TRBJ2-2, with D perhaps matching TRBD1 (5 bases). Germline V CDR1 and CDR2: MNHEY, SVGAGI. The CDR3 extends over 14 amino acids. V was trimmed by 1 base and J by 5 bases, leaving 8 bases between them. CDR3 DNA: TGTGCCAGCAGTTACTTGACAGTTACCGGGGAGCTGTTTTTT. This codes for CASSYLTVTGELFF.

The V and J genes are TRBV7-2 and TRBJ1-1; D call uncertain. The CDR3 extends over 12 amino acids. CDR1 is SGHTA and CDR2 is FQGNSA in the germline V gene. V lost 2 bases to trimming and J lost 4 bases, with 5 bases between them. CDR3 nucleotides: TGTGCCAGCAGCTTAACGGGCACTGAAGCTTTCTTT. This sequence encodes CASSLTGTEAFF.

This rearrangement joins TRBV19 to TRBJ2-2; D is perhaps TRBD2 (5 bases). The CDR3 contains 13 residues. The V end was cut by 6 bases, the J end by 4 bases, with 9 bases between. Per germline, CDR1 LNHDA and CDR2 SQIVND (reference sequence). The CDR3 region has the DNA TGTGCCAGTAGGGACTTAACCACCGGGGAGCTGTTTTTT. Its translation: CASRDLTTGELFF.

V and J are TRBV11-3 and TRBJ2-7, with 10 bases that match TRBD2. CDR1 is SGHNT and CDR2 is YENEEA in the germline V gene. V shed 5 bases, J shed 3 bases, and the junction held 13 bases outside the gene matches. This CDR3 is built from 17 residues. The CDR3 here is CASSPTSGVSLGYEQYF. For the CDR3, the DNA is TGTGCCAGCAGCCCAACTAGCGGGGTATCCTTAGGCTACGAGCAGTACTTC.

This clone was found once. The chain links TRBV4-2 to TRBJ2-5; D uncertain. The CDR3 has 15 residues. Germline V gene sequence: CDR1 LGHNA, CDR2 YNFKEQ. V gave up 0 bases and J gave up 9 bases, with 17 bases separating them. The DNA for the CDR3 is TGTGCCAGCAGCCAAGATCTCCCCTTTGAAGGAGCCCAGTACTTC. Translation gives CASSQDLPFEGAQYF.

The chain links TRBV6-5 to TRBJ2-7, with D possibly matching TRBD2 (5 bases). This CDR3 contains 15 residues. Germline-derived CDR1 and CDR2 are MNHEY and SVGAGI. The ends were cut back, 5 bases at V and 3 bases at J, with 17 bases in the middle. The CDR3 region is CASSTDSRSIYEQYF. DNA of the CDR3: TGTGCCAGCAGTACGGACTCCCGGTCGATCTACGAGCAGTACTTC.

The DNA for the CDR3 is TGTGCCAGCAGCGCGGGGATTTACAATGAGCAGTTCTTC. Protein product: CASSAGIYNEQFF. V is TRBV6-5 and J is TRBJ2-1, with a tentative D call TRBD2 (6 bases). The V and J ends lost 6 bases and 4 bases respectively, with 10 bases between them. Germline assignment: CDR1 MNHEY and CDR2 SVGAGI. The CDR3 is 13 amino acids.

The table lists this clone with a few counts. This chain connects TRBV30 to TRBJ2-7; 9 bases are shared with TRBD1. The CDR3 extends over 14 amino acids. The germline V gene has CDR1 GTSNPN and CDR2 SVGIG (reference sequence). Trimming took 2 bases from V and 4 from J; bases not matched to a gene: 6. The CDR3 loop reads CAWSRPGTGYEQYF. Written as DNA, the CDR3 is TGTGCCTGGAGTCGTCCCGGGACAGGGTACGAGCAGTACTTC.

DNA of the CDR3: TGTGCCAGCCGGAATATTTGGCGGGGAATCAATCAGCCCCAGCATTTT. Its protein is CASRNIWRGINQPQHF. The rearrangement links TRBV27 to TRBJ1-5; D gene uncertain. V lost 8 bases and J lost 3, with 20 bases in between. Germline CDR1 reads MNHEY; CDR2 reads SMNVEV (reference sequence). This CDR3 is built from 16 residues.

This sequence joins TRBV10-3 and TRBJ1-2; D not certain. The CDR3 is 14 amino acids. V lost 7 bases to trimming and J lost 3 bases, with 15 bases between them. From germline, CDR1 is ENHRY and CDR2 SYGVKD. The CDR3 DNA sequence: TGTGCCATCACCCCCGAGGGTCAGTACTATGGCTACACCTTC. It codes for CAITPEGQYYGYTF.

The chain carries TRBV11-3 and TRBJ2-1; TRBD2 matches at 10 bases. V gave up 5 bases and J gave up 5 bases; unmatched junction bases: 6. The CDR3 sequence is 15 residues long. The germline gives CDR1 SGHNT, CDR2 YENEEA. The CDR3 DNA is TGTGCCAGCAGCGTCGGACTAGCGGCTAACAATGAGCAGTTCTTC. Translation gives CASSVGLAANNEQFF.

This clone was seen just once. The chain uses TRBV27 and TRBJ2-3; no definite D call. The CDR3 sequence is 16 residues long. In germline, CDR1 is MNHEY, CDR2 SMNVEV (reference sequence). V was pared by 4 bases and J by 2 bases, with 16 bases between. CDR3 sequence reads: CASSSEGSSLTDTQYF. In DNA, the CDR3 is TGTGCCAGCAGTTCCGAAGGTAGCAGCCTCACAGATACGCAGTATTTT.